This T cell receptor beta chain was retrieved from a study of shared clonotypes between healthy human individuals (dated by TCRdb to about 2020). Background on the whole study: The cohort included three men and two women between 18 and 49 years of age. Libraries were prepared and TCR repertoires were sequenced by different laboratories using diverse techniques, in order to increase sequencing depth and limit assay-specific biases. Between about 0.85 and 10 billion PBMCs per donor were obtained by leukapheresis. For each donor, CD4 naive and CD4 memory were each run on three plates, CD8 naive on two plates, and CD8 memory on one plate. The study deeply sequenced blood TCR repertoires of about 5 healthy adults to estimate repertoire size and the extent of clonotype sharing between individuals. The study at large found these results: Based on pairwise subsampling, the degree of clonotype sharing among donors was expected to be affected by sequencing depth. Sharing across a few donors was observed for roughly 5.4% of naive CD4, over 3% of naive CD8, 2% to 2.5% of memory CD4, and over 0.3% of memory CD8 clonotypes. Sampling was restricted to blood, and TCR repertoires in tissue are likely to differ from TCR repertoires in blood. Because the study included a small number of donors, the genetic and exposure-history diversity represented was limited. Compared with non-shared clonotypes, the clonotypes found in all four sorted-subset donors had higher generation probabilities. Larger estimated clonotype richness was generally found for naive subsets than for memory subsets. Rarefaction of sorted-subset datasets indicated incomplete sequencing despite the large sequencing depth.

In this sample, this clone turned up once. Its antigen remains unidentified. No much larger clone exists at a distance of one base, and base qualities are not known. According to the germline V gene, CDR1 reads SGHTA and CDR2 reads FQGTGA. Its CDR3 holds 15 amino acids, cysteine through phenylalanine. The read is trimmed to its CDR3 DNA, 45 bases read in frame from base 1. Trimmed from V: 6 bases; trimmed from J: 2 bases; junction bases lacking a gene match: 8. CD8 naive samples were CD45RO-negative cells positively selected for CCR7, giving a CD45RA+CCR7+ population that excluded TemRA cells. The donors were healthy, HIV-negative adults with no recently reported acute infections or vaccinations. Only Caucasian adults living in Nashville, Tennessee, USA were represented among the donors. After blood collection by leukapheresis, PBMCs were isolated using Ficoll-Histopaque density gradient centrifugation and then cryopreserved in the vapor phase of liquid nitrogen. Purity and quantity of every magnetically sorted T cell population were checked by analytical flow cytometry. Each sorted fraction had its genomic DNA isolated and then quantified by UV absorbance on a Nanodrop 2000c.

TCR CDR3 regions were amplified from genomic DNA by multiplex PCR using the deep immunoSEQ assay. Extracted genomic DNA from each cell subset was distributed evenly across all wells of several immunoSEQ 96-well plates, and each plate was treated as a replicate. For sorted subsets, 150 to 250 ng genomic DNA, equal to some 28,000 T cell genomes, was loaded into each replicate PCR. Purified libraries were measured with a Qubit 3.0 fluorometer, size-checked on a Bioanalyzer 2100, and measured again with the KAPA Library Quantification kit. A separate single-read 150-cycle Illumina NextSeq 550 flow cell was used to sequence each immunoSEQ 96-well plate. Per the original workflow: Because the immunoSEQ output included only junctional sequences and no quality scores, the filtering could not be the same as the filtering used for full-length reads. Sequences were annotated with PyIR, a Python wrapper for IgBLAST v1.9, and V/J genes and CDR3 were assigned using IMGT germline references. Reads were removed for weak V/J assignments (E-value above 1e-6), missing CDR3, stop codons, out-of-frame junctions, or ambiguous translated residues. V3J clonotypes were defined as sequences sharing the same inferred V gene, J gene, and CDR3 amino acid sequence. To compute the percentage overlap between repertoires, the number of shared unique clonotypes was divided by the size of the smaller repertoire. RTK rarefaction, the Chao1 estimator, and Recon v2.1 estimates of unobserved clonotypes were used to assess repertoire richness. For all TCRbeta clonotypes obtained by the gDNA method from several donors, generation probabilities were computed with OLGA. Imported from immuneACCESS, the table was reduced by TCRdb to in-frame sequences with V and J called. These copies leave out some clones; in studies compared against another copy, an unresolved V gene accounts for under half, and the cause of the remainder is not known. V, J and clone size derive from that table, while D and trimming were established from the DNA sequence. The sample table contains around 2,000,000 clones; only one count was recorded for about 95% of them. The top ten hold 1.2% of the sample.

This chain is built from TRBV7-3 and TRBJ2-3, with TRBD2 matching 7 junction bases. This receptor was obtained from a man aged 18 to 29 in good health. The sample taken for sequencing was naive CD8+ T cells sorted from blood. The cell subset or site label for this specimen denotes: CD45RA+CCR7+. The base sequence is TGTGCCAGCAGTTTGGCGGCGGGGGACACAGATACGCAGTATTTT. Translation gives CASSLAAGDTDTQYF.